The clone carrying this T cell receptor beta chain came up a few times. The data originate from a study of response to subunit inactivated influenza vaccine. TCRdb reanalysed the RT-PCR reads using MiXCR and keeps one entry per CDR3 protein. The data contain 200,000 to 250,000 distinct CDR3 sequences, over 9% of them singletons. Germline V gene sequence: CDR1 SQVTM, CDR2 ANQGSEA. The J segment lost 5 bases and the V segment lost 7 bases, leaving 13 bases of the junction unmatched. The CDR3 runs to 14 residues. The clonotype was recovered from a man in his forties or fifties who received an inactivated influenza vaccine. The input for sequencing was non-naive T cells sorted from PBMCs, taken around 15 days before vaccination. The J gene is TRBJ2-5, the V gene TRBV29-1; the match to TRBD1 covers 7 bases. The CDR3 protein is CSGARTGGSETQYF. Written as DNA, the CDR3 is TGCAGCGGTGCCCGGACAGGCGGAAGCGAGACCCAGTACTTC.